This T cell receptor (beta chain) was observed in a study of graft-versus-host responses after intestinal transplantation. Sequencing used immunoSEQ multiplex PCR; TCRdb keeps in-frame clones, though not all of them. The sample includes about 9,300 clones, about 93% of them seen just once. Trimming took off 0 bases at V and 0 bases at J, with 7 bases between the two ends. The CDR3 consists of 15 residues. Germline V gene sequence: CDR1 SGDLS, CDR2 YYNGEE. This material consisted of PBMCs, taken 43 to 45 days after intestinal transplant. This chain connects TRBV9 to TRBJ1-3, with no clear D. The sequence was collected from a human patient who received an intestinal transplant, so some T cells may come from the graft donor. Here the CDR3 DNA reads TGTGCCAGCAGCGTAGGACGACACTCTGGAAACACCATATATTTT. Protein: CASSVGRHSGNTIYF.